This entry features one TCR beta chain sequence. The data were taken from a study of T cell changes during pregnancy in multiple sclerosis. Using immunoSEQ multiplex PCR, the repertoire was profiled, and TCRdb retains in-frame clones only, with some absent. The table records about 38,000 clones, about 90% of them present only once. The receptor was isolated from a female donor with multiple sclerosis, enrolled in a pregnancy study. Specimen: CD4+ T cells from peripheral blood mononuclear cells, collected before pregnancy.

The CDR3 region has the DNA TGTGCCAGCAGCTTCGCAGGCTTCACTGAAGCTTTCTTT. Translating it yields CASSFAGFTEAFF. The chain joins TRBV7-9 to TRBJ1-1; D not resolved. CDR3 length: 13 residues. V lost 3 bases to trimming and J lost 4 bases, with 9 bases between them. Germline V gives CDR1 SEHNR, CDR2 FQNEAQ (reference sequence).